The 7 T cell receptor beta chains below were found in one sample sequenced in a study of blood T cells in healthy people across ages. Combining a sample-barcoded 5' primer with a J-beta primer mix, a second PCR ran for roughly 7 to 12 cycles. TCRdb recomputed calls from the 5' RACE reads with MiXCR, one row per CDR3 protein. The table includes more than 1,400,000 distinct CDR3 sequences, 40% to 50% detected once. The sample taken for sequencing was blood. These receptors were collected from a woman between 18 and 30 years old in good health.

This clonotype was seen repeatedly, ten times or more. The J gene is TRBJ2-1, the V gene TRBV12-3 or TRBV12-4; D is unclear. V gave up 2 bases and J gave up 8 bases, with 4 bases separating them. The CDR3 spans 11 residues. CDR3 loop: CASSLRYEQFF. Here the CDR3 DNA reads TGTGCCAGCAGTTTAAGATATGAGCAGTTCTTC.

There are a few counts of this clonotype. The chain carries TRBV20-1 and TRBJ2-3; a weak D match, TRBD2 (6 bases). Germline lookup yields CDR1 DFQATT and CDR2 SNEGSKA (reference sequence). There are 12 residues in the CDR3. Trimming pared 3 bases from V and 6 bases from J, leaving 10 bases between. DNA of the CDR3: TGCAGTGCTAGCGATCGGGGGGATACGCAGTATTTT. Amino acid sequence: CSASDRGDTQYF.

This clonotype was counted between two and nine times. The chain links TRBV5-1 to TRBJ2-1, with D perhaps matching TRBD1 or TRBD2 (5 bases each). Trimming removed 9 bases from V and 7 bases from J, with 23 bases in between. The CDR3 consists of 15 residues. CDR1 and CDR2 from the germline V gene are SGHRS and YFSETQ. CDR3 nucleotide sequence: TGCGCCACCACCACCGGGACGTCCGGACTTAATGAGCAGTTCTTC. Translation: CATTTGTSGLNEQFF.

This rearrangement joins TRBV5-1 to TRBJ1-4; TRBD1 matches at 9 bases. CDR1 SGHRS and CDR2 YFSETQ come from the germline V gene. V shed 1 base, J shed 3 bases, and the junction held 1 base outside the gene matches. CDR3 length: 15 amino acids. The CDR3 DNA reads as TGCGCCAGCAGCTTGACAGGGGGCCCTAATGAAAAACTGTTTTTT. It translates to CASSLTGGPNEKLFF.

The rearrangement uses TRBV20-1 and TRBJ2-3, with D perhaps TRBD2 (5 bases). CDR3 size: 13 residues. Looked up from germline, CDR1 is DFQATT and CDR2 is SNEGSKA (reference sequence). Trimming removed 3 bases at V and 2 bases at J, with 9 bases between. In DNA, the CDR3 is TGCAGTGCTAGGGTCGGGAACACAGATACGCAGTATTTT. Its translation is CSARVGNTDTQYF.

This clonotype has a count of ten or more. The CDR3 sequence: CSARDGRPLNQPQHF. The CDR3 DNA follows: TGCAGTGCTAGAGATGGCAGGCCTCTCAATCAGCCCCAGCATTTT. The rearrangement links TRBV20-1 to TRBJ1-5; no reliable D call. V lost 0 bases, J lost 3 bases, and 12 bases lay in between. The CDR3 has 15 residues. Per the germline V gene, CDR1 is DFQATT and CDR2 is SNEGSKA (reference sequence).

V usage is TRBV20-1 and J usage is TRBJ1-1; D remains unclear. Between the trimmed V and J ends, which lost 5 bases and 2 bases, there was a span of 9 bases. The CDR3 is 12 amino acids. Per the germline V gene, CDR1 is DFQATT and CDR2 is SNEGSKA (reference sequence). CDR3 sequence: CSALDYNTEAFF. The CDR3 region has the DNA TGCAGTGCTTTGGATTACAACACTGAAGCTTTCTTT.